One sample yielded the 14 T cell receptor beta chains listed below, sequenced in a study of T cell responses to AZD1222 COVID-19 vaccine. TCRdb's copy holds only in-frame clones and misses some; the assay was immunoSEQ multiplex PCR. The sample holds about 100,000 clones; 75% to 95% are singletons and the top ten take roughly 6%. Sequenced material: peripheral blood, taken 28 days after the second AZD1222 dose. The receptors here all came from an adult who received the AZD1222 COVID-19 vaccine.

The chain recombines TRBV6-1 with TRBJ2-7, with D perhaps matching TRBD1 or TRBD2 (6 bases each). Germline V gene sequence: CDR1 MNHNS, CDR2 SASEGT. The CDR3 is made up of 13 amino acids. Trimming cost V 5 bases and J 0 bases, with 8 bases left between them. The CDR3 is CASSWGASYEQYF. The CDR3 DNA follows: TGTGCCAGCAGTTGGGGGGCCTCCTACGAGCAGTACTTC.

This clone was detected once. J is TRBJ2-6 and V is TRBV19; D is ambiguous. The CDR3 is made up of 17 amino acids. Looked up from germline, CDR1 is LNHDA and CDR2 is SQIVND (reference sequence). V gave up 3 bases and J gave up 2 bases, with 14 bases separating them. The CDR3 DNA is TGTGCCAGTAGTATGGACGTCGGGTGGCCTGGGGCCAACGTCCTGACTTTC. As protein: CASSMDVGWPGANVLTF.

In DNA form, the CDR3 reads TGTGCCAGCAGCCAATGGGTCGACCACCTCACCGGGGAGCTGTTTTTT. Translating it yields CASSQWVDHLTGELFF. The chain has TRBV3-1 (or the pseudogene TRBV3-2) and TRBJ2-2, with D unresolved. Germline loops: CDR1 LGHDT, CDR2 YNNKEL (reference sequence). V was shortened by 2 bases and J by 4 bases, with 14 bases between the two germline ends. The CDR3 contains 16 residues.

This chain links TRBV5-1 with TRBJ1-1; TRBD1 might be the D (6 bases). The CDR3 spans 14 residues. Trimming shortened V by 2 bases and J by 1 base, and 9 bases separated the two germline ends. Germline CDR1 and CDR2: SGHRS and YFSETQ. The chain's CDR3 is CASSFRGQNTEAFF. For the CDR3, the DNA is TGCGCCAGCAGCTTCCGGGGACAGAACACTGAAGCTTTCTTT.

This sequence joins TRBV28 and TRBJ2-7; 7 bases are shared with TRBD2. The V gene's germline CDR1 is MDHEN and CDR2 SYDVKM. The trim removed 8 bases at V and 3 bases at J, leaving 10 bases unmatched. This CDR3 region has 14 residues. The CDR3, as DNA: TGTGCCAGCCACGGGAGGTCTCCGGTCTACGAGCAGTACTTC. Translated, it gives CASHGRSPVYEQYF.

The chain recombines TRBV11-2 with TRBJ1-4; 7 bases are shared with TRBD1. The trim removed 1 base at V and 4 bases at J, leaving 6 bases unmatched. The CDR3 sequence is 16 residues long. The germline V gene encodes CDR1 SGHAT and CDR2 FQNNGV. CDR3 sequence (DNA): TGTGCCAGCAGCTTAGGTCCGGGACAGAGTAATGAAAAACTGTTTTTT. This translates into CASSLGPGQSNEKLFF.

The chain joins TRBV24-1 to TRBJ2-2; D may correspond to TRBD1 or TRBD2 (5 bases each). The CDR3 is 15 residues long. Germline-derived CDR1 and CDR2 are KGHDR and SFDVKD. Between the trimmed V and J ends, which lost 4 bases and 7 bases, there was a span of 15 bases. The CDR3 bases are TGTGCCACCAGTGACCCCTCCGGGACGTTCGGGGAGCTGTTTTTT. This encodes CATSDPSGTFGELFF.

The genes are TRBV3-1 (or the pseudogene TRBV3-2) and TRBJ1-6; TRBD1 matches at 9 bases. The J segment lost 7 bases and the V segment lost 2 bases, leaving 3 bases of the junction unmatched. The CDR3 is made up of 15 amino acids. Germline CDR1 LGHDT, CDR2 YNNKEL (reference sequence). CDR3 region: CASSQIGQGNSPLHF. The CDR3, as DNA: TGTGCCAGCAGCCAAATCGGACAGGGGAATTCACCCCTCCACTTT.

This clone has only a few counts. This chain connects TRBV9 to TRBJ1-1; D is perhaps TRBD1 (5 bases). The germline CDR1 and CDR2 sequences are SGDLS and YYNGEE. The CDR3 length is 14 residues. Between the trimmed V and J ends, which lost 0 bases and 1 base, there was a span of 7 bases. The CDR3 here is CASSVGQKNTEAFF. Written as DNA, the CDR3 is TGTGCCAGCAGCGTAGGACAGAAGAACACTGAAGCTTTCTTT.

The genes are TRBV5-4 and TRBJ1-1; perhaps TRBD1 as D (5 bases). This CDR3 comprises 12 residues. V lost 0 bases to trimming and J lost 6 bases, with 6 bases between them. Germline CDR1 reads SGHNT; CDR2 reads YYREEE (reference sequence). The CDR3 reads CASSLGDAEAFF. The CDR3 DNA reads TGTGCCAGCAGCTTGGGGGACGCTGAAGCTTTCTTT.

The rearrangement uses TRBV7-9 and TRBJ2-2; a weak D match, TRBD2 (6 bases). V dropped 4 bases and J dropped 2 bases, with 14 bases sitting between them. This CDR3 is built from 16 residues. Germline values: CDR1 SEHNR, CDR2 FQNEAQ (reference sequence). In DNA, the CDR3 is TGTGCCAGCAGCTCCGGTGGCGGGGCCAACACCGGGGAGCTGTTTTTT. It encodes CASSSGGGANTGELFF.

This clone showed up just once. The chain uses TRBV11-2 and TRBJ2-5; D uncertain. The CDR3 spans 13 residues. Germline CDR1 reads SGHAT; CDR2 reads FQNNGV. Trimming took 5 bases from V and 2 from J, leaving 9 bases between them. CDR3 region: CASSLPPQETQYF. For the CDR3, the DNA is TGTGCCAGCAGCCTCCCCCCTCAAGAGACCCAGTACTTC.

The genes are TRBV7-9 and TRBJ2-7; 9 positions agree with TRBD1. V shed 5 bases, J shed 4 bases, and the junction held 12 bases outside the gene matches. CDR1 is SEHNR and CDR2 is FQNEAQ in the germline V gene (reference sequence). The CDR3 totals 16 residues. The DNA of the CDR3 is TGTGCCAGCAGCGTCGAATTTGGGACAGGGTCGTACGAGCAGTACTTC. Translating it yields CASSVEFGTGSYEQYF.

V gene TRBV5-6 combines with J gene TRBJ2-7; D remains ambiguous. The CDR3 length is 13 residues. Trimming left V 5 bases short and J 3 bases short, with 12 bases between. Germline assignment: CDR1 SGHDT and CDR2 YYEEEE. This CDR3 reads CASSSDVNYEQYF. Written as DNA, the CDR3 is TGTGCCAGCAGTTCGGACGTCAACTACGAGCAGTACTTC.